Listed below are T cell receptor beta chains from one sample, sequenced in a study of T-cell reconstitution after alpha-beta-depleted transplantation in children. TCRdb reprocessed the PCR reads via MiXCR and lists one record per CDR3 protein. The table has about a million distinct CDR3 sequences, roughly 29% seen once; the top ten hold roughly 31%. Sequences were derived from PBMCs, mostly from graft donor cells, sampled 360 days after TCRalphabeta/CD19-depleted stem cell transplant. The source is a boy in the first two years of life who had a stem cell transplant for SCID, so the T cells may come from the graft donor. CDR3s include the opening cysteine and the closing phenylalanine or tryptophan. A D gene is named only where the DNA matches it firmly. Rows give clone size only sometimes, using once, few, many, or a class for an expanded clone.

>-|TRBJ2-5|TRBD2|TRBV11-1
CASSLGLAGDKETQYF
TGTGCCAGCAGCCTCGGACTAGCGGGGGACAAAGAGACCCAGTACTTC
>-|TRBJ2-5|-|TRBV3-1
CASSPPVFSKNQETQYF
TGTGCCAGCAGCCCTCCGGTCTTTTCAAAGAACCAAGAGACCCAGTACTTC
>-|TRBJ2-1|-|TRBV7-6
CASSSGSWEQFF
TGTGCCAGCAGCTCCGGGTCCTGGGAGCAGTTCTTC
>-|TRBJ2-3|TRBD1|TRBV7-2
CASGDRATDTQYF
TGTGCCAGCGGGGACAGGGCAACAGATACGCAGTATTTT
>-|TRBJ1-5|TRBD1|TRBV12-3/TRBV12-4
CASSLTRDRGNQPQHF
TGTGCCAGCAGTTTAACCCGGGACAGGGGCAATCAGCCCCAGCATTTT
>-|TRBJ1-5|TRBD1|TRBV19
CASSRRSPGQGTIQPQHF
TGTGCCAGTAGTCGGCGGTCCCCTGGACAGGGGACTATTCAGCCCCAGCATTTT
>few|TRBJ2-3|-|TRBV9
CASSVVEGGSTDTQYF
TGTGCCAGCAGCGTAGTGGAGGGGGGTAGCACAGATACGCAGTATTTT
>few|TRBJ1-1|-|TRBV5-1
CASSDDRILPEAFF
TGCGCCAGCAGCGATGATAGGATCCTCCCTGAAGCTTTCTTT
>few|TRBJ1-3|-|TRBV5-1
CASSLGSRGNTIYF
TGCGCCAGCAGCTTAGGAAGTCGTGGAAACACCATATATTTT
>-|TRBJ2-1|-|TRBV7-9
CASSWGPHNEQFF
TGTGCCAGCAGCTGGGGACCCCACAATGAGCAGTTCTTC
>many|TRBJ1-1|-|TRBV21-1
CASGDRGQNTEAFF
TGTGCCAGCGGGGACAGGGGCCAGAACACTGAAGCTTTCTTT
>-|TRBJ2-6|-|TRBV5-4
CASSLVDSWANVLTF
TGTGCCAGCAGCTTGGTAGATTCGTGGGCCAACGTCCTGACTTTC
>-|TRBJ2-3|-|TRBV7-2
CASSLASAPSTDTQYF
TGTGCCAGCAGCTTAGCGTCAGCTCCTAGCACAGATACGCAGTATTTT
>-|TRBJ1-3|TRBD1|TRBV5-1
CASSPGGTGGYGNTIYF
TGCGCCAGCAGCCCCGGCGGGACAGGGGGTTACGGAAACACCATATATTTT
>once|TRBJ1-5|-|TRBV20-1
CSARGTDTNNQPQHF
TGCAGTGCTAGGGGTACGGACACCAACAATCAGCCCCAGCATTTT
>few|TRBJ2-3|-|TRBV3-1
CASSQEWITDTQYF
TGTGCCAGCAGCCAGGAGTGGATTACAGATACGCAGTATTTT
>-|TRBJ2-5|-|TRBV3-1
CASRRGHFQETQYF
TGTGCCAGCAGGAGAGGACACTTTCAAGAGACCCAGTACTTC
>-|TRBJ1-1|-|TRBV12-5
CASGLPRPLEDTEAFF
TGTGCTAGTGGTTTGCCCCGACCCCTTGAGGACACTGAAGCTTTCTTT
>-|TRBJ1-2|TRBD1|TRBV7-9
CASSLETGANYGYTF
TGTGCCAGCAGCTTAGAGACAGGGGCTAACTATGGCTACACCTTC
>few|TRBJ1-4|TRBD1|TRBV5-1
CASSWTGQGEKLFF
TGCGCCAGCAGCTGGACAGGTCAAGGGGAAAAACTGTTTTTT
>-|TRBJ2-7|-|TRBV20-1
CSAHRTFSYEQYF
TGCAGTGCCCATCGGACCTTTTCCTACGAGCAGTACTTC
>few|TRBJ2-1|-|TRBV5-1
CASSRGLPVDEQFF
TGCGCCAGCAGTCGGGGTTTGCCAGTCGATGAGCAGTTCTTC
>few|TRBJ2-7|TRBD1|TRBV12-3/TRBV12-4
CASSLGTGTDEQYF
TGTGCCAGCAGTTTGGGGACAGGAACTGACGAGCAGTACTTC
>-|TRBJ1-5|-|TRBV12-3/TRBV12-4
CASTPRGRENNQPQHF
TGTGCCAGCACTCCTCGGGGGCGCGAGAACAATCAGCCCCAGCATTTT
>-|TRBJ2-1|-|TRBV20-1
CSARDFGALAPYNEQFF
TGCAGTGCTAGAGATTTTGGGGCCCTAGCCCCCTACAATGAGCAGTTCTTC
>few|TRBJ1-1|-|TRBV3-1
CASSPYGGDTEAFF
TGTGCCAGCAGCCCTTATGGGGGAGACACTGAAGCTTTCTTT
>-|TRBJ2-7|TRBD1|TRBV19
CASSMGGTGNDEQYF
TGTGCCAGTAGTATGGGGGGGACAGGGAACGACGAGCAGTACTTC
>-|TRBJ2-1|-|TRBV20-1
CSARGGVYYNEQFF
TGCAGTGCTAGAGGCGGGGTATACTACAATGAGCAGTTCTTC
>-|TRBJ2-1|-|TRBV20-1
CSARAPATGYNEQFF
TGCAGTGCTAGAGCCCCGGCTACAGGATACAATGAGCAGTTCTTC
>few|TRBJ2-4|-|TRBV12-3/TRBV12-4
CASRHGAVVAKNIQYF
TGTGCCAGCAGGCATGGGGCGGTAGTAGCCAAAAACATTCAGTACTTC
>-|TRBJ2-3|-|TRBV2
CASSPRVSSTDTQYF
TGTGCCAGCAGCCCCAGGGTATCCTCCACAGATACGCAGTATTTT
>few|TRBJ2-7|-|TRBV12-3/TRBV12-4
CASSLSLASGCEQYF
TGTGCCAGCAGTTTATCACTGGCCTCAGGGTGCGAGCAGTACTTC
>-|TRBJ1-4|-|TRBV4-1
CASSLQGTTREKLFF
TGCGCCAGCAGCCTACAAGGAACGACGCGGGAAAAACTGTTTTTT
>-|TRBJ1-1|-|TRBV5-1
CASSLTARGRTEAFF
TGCGCCAGCAGCTTGACTGCCCGAGGGCGTACTGAAGCTTTCTTT
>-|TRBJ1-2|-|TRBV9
CASSVVPGSGGYTF
TGTGCCAGCAGCGTAGTCCCAGGGTCCGGGGGCTACACCTTC
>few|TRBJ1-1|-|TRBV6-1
CASSGRQRLNTEAFF
TGTGCCAGCAGTGGGCGACAGCGCCTGAACACTGAAGCTTTCTTT